The clone carrying this TCR beta chain was seen only once. Via MiXCR, TCRdb re-called the RT-PCR reads, giving one row per CDR3 protein. The top ten hold around 6% of the sample, which has about 960,000 distinct CDR3 sequences, roughly 18% seen once. This sample was included in a study of patients and donors after allogeneic stem cell transplantation. This CDR3 region has 18 residues. The V and J ends lost 1 base and 0 bases respectively, with 16 bases between them. From germline, CDR1 is SGHAT and CDR2 FQNNGV. The chain has TRBV11-2 and TRBJ1-5; D is possibly TRBD1 (5 bases). Material: blood, either unsorted or a sorted T cell fraction (not recorded which). The clonotype originates from a human donor who was either an allogeneic HSCT recipient or a stem cell or donor lymphocyte infusion donor (not recorded which). It is not recorded whose cells these are; they may come from a transplant donor. In DNA, the CDR3 is TGTGCCAGCAGCTTAGTAGGGACGGCCATCTATAGCAATCAGCCCCAGCATTTT. This gives the protein CASSLVGTAIYSNQPQHF.